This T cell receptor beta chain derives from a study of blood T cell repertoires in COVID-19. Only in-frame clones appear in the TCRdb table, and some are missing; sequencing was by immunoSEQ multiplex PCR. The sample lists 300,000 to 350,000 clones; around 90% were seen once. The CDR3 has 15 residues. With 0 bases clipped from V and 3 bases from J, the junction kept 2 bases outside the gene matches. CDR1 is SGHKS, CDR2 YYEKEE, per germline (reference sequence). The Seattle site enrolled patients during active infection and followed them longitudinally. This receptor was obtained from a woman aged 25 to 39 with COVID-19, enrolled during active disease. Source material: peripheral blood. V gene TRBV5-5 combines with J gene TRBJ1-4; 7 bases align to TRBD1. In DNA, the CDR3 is TGTGCCAGCAGCTTGGTGACAGGGTCTAATGAAAAACTGTTTTTT. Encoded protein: CASSLVTGSNEKLFF.